A single sample is the source of the 22 T cell receptor beta chains below, sequenced in a study of CD8+ T cells in alopecia areata. Indicated treatment: oral pan-JAK inhibitor, 5-10 mg twice daily. Sequencing used cDNA as its template, made by extracting RNA and reverse transcribing it. Sequenced by immunoSEQ multiplex PCR; TCRdb stores in-frame clones only, minus some. The repertoire holds under 200,000 clones, with roughly 60% as singletons. This specimen was CD4+ T cells sorted from blood, taken at week 24, from a patient treated with tofacitinib. The source is a human donor with alopecia areata.

The chain joins TRBV30 to TRBJ2-7; D unresolved. The CDR3 runs 12 residues. Germline CDR1 GTSNPN, CDR2 SVGIG (reference sequence). V was trimmed by 2 bases and J by 3 bases, leaving 8 bases between them. CDR3 loop: CAWSPNDYEQYF. Written as DNA, the CDR3 is TGTGCCTGGAGTCCTAATGACTACGAGCAGTACTTC.

This clone came up many times. The J gene is TRBJ1-2, the V gene TRBV5-1; D may be TRBD1 (6 bases). The germline CDR1 and CDR2 sequences are SGHRS and YFSETQ. The CDR3 has 16 residues. V lost 8 bases and J 1 base, leaving 21 bases between the germline ends. The CDR3 nucleotides read TGCGCCAGTCGGACACGAGACGGACAGTATAACTATGGCTACACCTTC. Protein: CASRTRDGQYNYGYTF.

J is TRBJ2-1 and V is TRBV29-1; 7 bases fit TRBD2. The CDR3 has 13 residues. The V segment lost 6 bases and the J segment 5 bases; nucleotides outside the gene matches: 7. Germline V gene sequence: CDR1 SQVTM, CDR2 ANQGSEA. The CDR3 bases are TGCAGCGTCGGACTAGGGGTTAACAATGAGCAGTTCTTC. Protein: CSVGLGVNNEQFF.

The gene calls are TRBV6-1 and TRBJ1-2; 7 bases are shared with TRBD1. V trimming: 0 bases; J trimming: 4 bases; junction bases outside the gene matches: 5. The germline V gene encodes CDR1 MNHNS and CDR2 SASEGT. This CDR3 contains 15 residues. CDR3 sequence reads: CASSEASTGIYGYTF. The CDR3 region has the DNA TGTGCCAGCAGTGAAGCGTCGACAGGGATCTATGGCTACACCTTC.

This clone appeared a single time. The V call is TRBV18, the J call TRBJ1-1, with D perhaps TRBD1 (5 bases). The CDR3 is made up of 14 amino acids. The V end lost 2 bases, the J end lost 4 bases, and 11 bases lay between the germline ends. Germline V gene data show CDR1 as KGHSH and CDR2 as LQKENI. The CDR3 DNA follows: TGTGCCAGCTCACCAAAACAGGCCGGCACTGAAGCTTTCTTT. This translates into CASSPKQAGTEAFF. Full variable domain (rest looked up from reference TRBV18 and TRBJ1-1): NAGVMQNPRHLVRRRGQEARLRCSPMKGHSHVYWYRQLPEEGLKFMVYLQKENIIDESGMPKERFSAEFPKEGPSILRIQQVVRGDSAAYFCASSPKQAGTEAFFGQGTRLTVV.

This clone turned up a few times. The chain couples TRBV18 to TRBJ1-2; no clear D gene. Germline-derived CDR1 and CDR2 are KGHSH and LQKENI. The CDR3 runs 12 residues. Trimming shortened V by 1 base and J by 8 bases, and 8 bases separated the two germline ends. The CDR3 DNA is TGTGCCAGCTCACCACGGGATGGCGGCTACACCTTC. This sequence encodes CASSPRDGGYTF.

The rearrangement links TRBV30 to TRBJ1-2, with D perhaps TRBD1 (5 bases). CDR3 length: 13 residues. V lost 0 bases to trimming and J lost 7 bases, with 12 bases between them. CDR1 is GTSNPN, CDR2 SVGIG, per germline (reference sequence). The CDR3 DNA reads TGTGCCTGGAGTGTCAAGGGGAGGGGTGGCTACACCTTC. Encoded protein: CAWSVKGRGGYTF.

This clone occurred a few times. This rearrangement joins TRBV6-5 to TRBJ2-7; D is tentatively TRBD1 or TRBD2 (5 bases each). The germline CDR1 and CDR2 sequences are MNHEY and SVGAGI. The CDR3 contains 15 residues. Trimming stripped 2 bases from V and 2 bases from J, with 13 bases between. The CDR3 region is CASSYAGDGAYEQYF. The CDR3 DNA is TGTGCCAGCAGTTACGCCGGGGACGGAGCCTACGAGCAGTACTTC.

This clone was recorded a few times. This chain links TRBV5-6 with TRBJ2-1; D remains ambiguous. Germline CDR1 and CDR2: SGHDT and YYEEEE. The length of the CDR3 is 11 residues. The V end lost 4 bases, the J end lost 4 bases, and 3 bases lay between the germline ends. The CDR3, as DNA: TGTGCCAGCAGCACTTACAATGAGCAGTTCTTC. As protein: CASSTYNEQFF.

The chain combines TRBV19 with TRBJ2-5; no clear D. CDR3 length: 12 residues. Deletions cut 3 bases from V and 4 bases from J, with 6 bases between. CDR1 is LNHDA and CDR2 is SQIVND in the germline V gene (reference sequence). Here the CDR3 DNA reads TGTGCCAGTAGTATCCAAGGAGAGACCCAGTACTTC. Its protein product is CASSIQGETQYF.

The rearrangement links TRBV29-1 to TRBJ1-2, with 8 bases identical to TRBD1. Germline CDR1 is SQVTM and CDR2 is ANQGSEA. CDR3 length: 14 amino acids. Germline trimming cut 4 bases from V and 3 bases from J; bases unmatched to any gene: 7. CDR3 protein: CSVGVDRVDYGYTF. CDR3 DNA sequence: TGCAGCGTTGGTGTGGACAGGGTAGACTATGGCTACACCTTC.

The V call is TRBV30, the J call TRBJ1-2; D perhaps matches TRBD1 (5 bases). The CDR3 consists of 14 residues. CDR1 is GTSNPN, CDR2 SVGIG, per germline (reference sequence). V was pared by 0 bases and J by 5 bases, with 13 bases between. The CDR3 here is CAWSVVQGAYGYTF. As DNA, the CDR3 is TGTGCCTGGAGTGTGGTGCAAGGGGCGTATGGCTACACCTTC. Full variable domain (remainder filled in from reference TRBV30 and TRBJ1-2): SQTIHQWPATLVQPVGSPLSLECTVEGTSNPNLYWYRQAAGRGLQLLFYSVGIGQISSEVPQNLSASRPQDRQFILSSKKLLLSDSGFYLCAWSVVQGAYGYTFGSGTRLTVV.

The chain uses TRBV5-1 and TRBJ2-3, with D maybe TRBD2 (6 bases). The CDR3 is 14 amino acids. V lost 5 bases, J lost 4 bases, and 14 bases lay in between. Germline V gene sequence: CDR1 SGHRS, CDR2 YFSETQ. The CDR3 region has the DNA TGCGCCAGCAGTCGGAGGGGAGAGGCAGATACGCAGTATTTT. Translation gives CASSRRGEADTQYF.

The chain is built from TRBV10-3 and TRBJ1-5; possibly TRBD1 for D (6 bases). The CDR3 sequence is 14 residues long. Germline-derived CDR1 and CDR2 are ENHRY and SYGVKD. The V and J ends lost 6 bases and 6 bases respectively, with 15 bases between them. Here the CDR3 reads CAIRDDAGAQPQHF. The CDR3 DNA follows: TGTGCCATCAGGGACGATGCGGGGGCTCAGCCCCAGCATTTT.

The V gene is TRBV6-1, the J gene TRBJ1-5; 8 bases are shared with TRBD1. The CDR3 has 19 amino acids. CDR1 is MNHNS, CDR2 SASEGT, per germline. V dropped 1 base and J dropped 1; count of bases not matched to a gene: 12. The CDR3 bases are TGTGCCAGCAGTGAAGGCCTGTTTTGGCAGGGGGCAAGCAATCAGCCCCAGCATTTT. Translation: CASSEGLFWQGASNQPQHF.

The V call is TRBV15, the J call TRBJ1-2, with unresolved D. Germline loops: CDR1 LNHNV, CDR2 YYDKDF (reference sequence). The CDR3 consists of 15 residues. V gave up 0 bases and J gave up 5 bases, with 13 bases separating them. Written as DNA, the CDR3 is TGTGCCACCAGCAGAGAGGCAGGAGGGAGGTATGGCTACACCTTC. Translating gives CATSREAGGRYGYTF. The full variable domain, completed using reference TRBV15 and TRBJ1-2, is DAMVIQNPRYQVTQFGKPVTLSCSQTLNHNVMYWYQQKSSQAPKLLFHYYDKDFNNEADTPDNFQSRRPNTSFCFLDIRSPGLGDTAMYLCATSREAGGRYGYTFGSGTRLTVV.

The genes are TRBV6-5 and TRBJ1-1, with a tentative D call TRBD1 (5 bases). Trimming left V 2 bases short and J 0 bases short, with 7 bases between. CDR3 length: 14 residues. Germline CDR1 and CDR2: MNHEY and SVGAGI. CDR3 region: CASSYGGMNTEAFF. The CDR3 nucleotides are TGTGCCAGCAGTTACGGGGGAATGAACACTGAAGCTTTCTTT.

The CDR3 sequence is CASRASGRTDTQYF. The CDR3 coding sequence is TGCGCCAGCAGGGCGTCAGGTAGGACAGATACGCAGTATTTT. The chain is built from TRBV5-1 and TRBJ2-3; D not resolved. The CDR3 consists of 14 residues. Germline loops: CDR1 SGHRS, CDR2 YFSETQ. Trimming left V 5 bases short and J 3 bases short, with 13 bases between.

This chain joins TRBV9 and TRBJ2-3, with 12 bases lining up with TRBD2. Looked up from germline, CDR1 is SGDLS and CDR2 is YYNGEE. Trimming cost V 0 bases and J 6 bases; bases outside gene matches: 5. This CDR3 is 16 amino acids long. CDR3 region: CASSVEPSGGADTQYF. In DNA form, the CDR3 reads TGTGCCAGCAGCGTAGAGCCTAGCGGGGGGGCCGATACGCAGTATTTT. The full variable domain, its missing parts supplied by reference TRBV9 and TRBJ2-3, is DSGVTQTPKHLITATGQRVTLRCSPRSGDLSVYWYQQSLDQGLQFLIQYYNGEERAKGNILERFSAQQFPDLHSELNLSSLELGDSALYFCASSVEPSGGADTQYFGPGTRLTVL.

The chain has TRBV7-9 and TRBJ1-1, with D possibly matching TRBD1 (6 bases). Trimming left V 5 bases short and J 1 base short, with 8 bases between. The germline V gene encodes CDR1 SEHNR and CDR2 FQNEAQ (reference sequence). CDR3 length: 13 amino acids. Written as DNA, the CDR3 is TGTGCCAGCAGCGGGGGGCCGAACACTGAAGCTTTCTTT. This sequence encodes CASSGGPNTEAFF.

V and J are TRBV19 and TRBJ1-6, with 7 bases fitting TRBD1. With 4 bases clipped from V and 7 bases from J, the junction kept 4 bases outside the gene matches. This CDR3 region has 14 residues. Germline lookup yields CDR1 LNHDA and CDR2 SQIVND (reference sequence). The CDR3 DNA reads TGTGCCAGTAGTACAGGGGGTTGGAATTCACCCCTCCACTTT. Amino acids: CASSTGGWNSPLHF. The full variable domain, completed using reference TRBV19 and TRBJ1-6, is DGGITQSPKYLFRKEGQNVTLSCEQNLNHDAMYWYRQDPGQGLRLIYYSQIVNDFQKGDIAEGYSVSREKKESFPLTVTSAQKNPTAFYLCASSTGGWNSPLHFGNGTRLTVT.

The chain uses TRBV27 and TRBJ1-6; 7 bases match TRBD1. Germline V gene sequence: CDR1 MNHEY, CDR2 SMNVEV (reference sequence). V lost 2 bases and J lost 7; bases outside the gene matches: 11. This CDR3 comprises 17 residues. CDR3 residues: CASSLGVGTDSNSPLHF. The CDR3 nucleotides are TGTGCCAGCAGTTTAGGTGTTGGGACAGACTCAAATTCACCCCTCCACTTT.